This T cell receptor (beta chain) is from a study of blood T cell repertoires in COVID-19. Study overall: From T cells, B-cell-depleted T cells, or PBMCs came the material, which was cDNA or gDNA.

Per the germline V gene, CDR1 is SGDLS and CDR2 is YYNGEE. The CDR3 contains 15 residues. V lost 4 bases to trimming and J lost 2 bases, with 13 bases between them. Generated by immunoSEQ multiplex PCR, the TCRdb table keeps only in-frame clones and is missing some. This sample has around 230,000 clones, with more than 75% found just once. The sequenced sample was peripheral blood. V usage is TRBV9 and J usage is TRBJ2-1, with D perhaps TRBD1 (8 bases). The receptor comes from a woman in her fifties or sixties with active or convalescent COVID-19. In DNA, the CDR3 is TGTGCCAGCAGCCCACAGGGGGGGACCTACAATGAGCAGTTCTTC. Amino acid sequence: CASSPQGGTYNEQFF.